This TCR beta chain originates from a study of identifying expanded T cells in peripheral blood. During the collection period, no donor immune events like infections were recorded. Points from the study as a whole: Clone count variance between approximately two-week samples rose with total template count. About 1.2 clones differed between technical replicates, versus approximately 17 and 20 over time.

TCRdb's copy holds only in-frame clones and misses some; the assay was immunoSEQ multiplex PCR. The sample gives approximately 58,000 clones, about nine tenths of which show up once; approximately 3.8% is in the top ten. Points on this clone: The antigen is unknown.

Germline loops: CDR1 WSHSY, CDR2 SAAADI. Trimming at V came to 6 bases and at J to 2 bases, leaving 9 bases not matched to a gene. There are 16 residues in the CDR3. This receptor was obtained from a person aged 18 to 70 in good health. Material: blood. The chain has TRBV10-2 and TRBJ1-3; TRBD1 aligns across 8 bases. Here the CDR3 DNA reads TGCGCCAGCAGCGATTGGACAGGGCTGGCTGGAAACACCATATATTTT. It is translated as CASSDWTGLAGNTIYF.